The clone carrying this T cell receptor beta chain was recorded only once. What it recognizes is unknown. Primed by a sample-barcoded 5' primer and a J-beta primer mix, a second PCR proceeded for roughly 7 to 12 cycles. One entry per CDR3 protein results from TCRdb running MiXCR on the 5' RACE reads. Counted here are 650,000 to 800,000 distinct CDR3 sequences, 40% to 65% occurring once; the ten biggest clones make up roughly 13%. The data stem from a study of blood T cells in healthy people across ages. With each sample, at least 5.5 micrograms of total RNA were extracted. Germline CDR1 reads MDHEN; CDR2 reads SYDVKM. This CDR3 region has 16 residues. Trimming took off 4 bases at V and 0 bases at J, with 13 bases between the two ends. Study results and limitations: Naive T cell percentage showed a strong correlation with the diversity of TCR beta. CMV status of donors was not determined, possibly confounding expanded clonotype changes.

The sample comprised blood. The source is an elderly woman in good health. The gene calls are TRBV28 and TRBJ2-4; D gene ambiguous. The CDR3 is CASSSFSTVAKNIQYF. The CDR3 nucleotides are TGTGCCAGCAGTTCATTTTCCACAGTAGCCAAAAACATTCAGTACTTC.